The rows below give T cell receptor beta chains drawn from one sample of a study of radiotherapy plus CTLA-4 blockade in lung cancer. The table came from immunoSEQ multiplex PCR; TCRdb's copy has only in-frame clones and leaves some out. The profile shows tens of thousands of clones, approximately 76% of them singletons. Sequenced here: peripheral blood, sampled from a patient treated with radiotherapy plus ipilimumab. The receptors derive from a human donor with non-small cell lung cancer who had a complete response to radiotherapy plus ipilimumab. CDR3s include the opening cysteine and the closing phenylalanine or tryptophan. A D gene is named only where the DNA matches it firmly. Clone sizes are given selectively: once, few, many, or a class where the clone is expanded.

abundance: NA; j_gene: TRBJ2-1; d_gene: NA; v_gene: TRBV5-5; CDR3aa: CASSLGGFYNEQFF; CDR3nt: TGTGCCAGCAGCTTGGGAGGGTTCTACAATGAGCAGTTCTTC
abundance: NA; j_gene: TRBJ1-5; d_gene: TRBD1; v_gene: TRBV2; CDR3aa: CASRATGDGQPQHF; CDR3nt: TGTGCCAGCAGGGCCACAGGGGACGGTCAGCCCCAGCATTTT
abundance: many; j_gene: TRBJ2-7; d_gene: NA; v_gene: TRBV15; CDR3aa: CATSRGRDGTYEQYF; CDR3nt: TGTGCCACCAGCAGAGGGCGGGACGGGACCTACGAGCAGTACTTC
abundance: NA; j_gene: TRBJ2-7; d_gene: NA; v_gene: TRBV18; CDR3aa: CASSLGQRSSYEQYF; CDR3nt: TGTGCCAGCTCACTGGGACAACGGAGCTCCTACGAGCAGTACTTC
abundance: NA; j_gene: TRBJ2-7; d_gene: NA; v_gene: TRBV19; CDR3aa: CASSISGQTYYEQYF; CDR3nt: TGTGCCAGTAGTATAAGTGGTCAGACTTACTACGAGCAGTACTTC
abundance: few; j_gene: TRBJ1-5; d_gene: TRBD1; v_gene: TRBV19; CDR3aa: CASSIGGGGHNQPQHF; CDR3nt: TGTGCCAGTAGTATAGGAGGAGGGGGCCACAATCAGCCCCAGCATTTT
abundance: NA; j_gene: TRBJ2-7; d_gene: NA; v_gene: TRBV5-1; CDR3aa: CASSLGIQGRDYEQYF; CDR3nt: TGCGCCAGCAGCTTGGGGATTCAGGGTAGGGACTACGAGCAGTACTTC
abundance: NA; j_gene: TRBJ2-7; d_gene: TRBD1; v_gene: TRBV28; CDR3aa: CASSSLRQGRYEQYF; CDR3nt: TGTGCCAGCAGTTCCTTGAGACAGGGACGCTACGAGCAGTACTTC
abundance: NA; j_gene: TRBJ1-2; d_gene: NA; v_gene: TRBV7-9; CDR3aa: CASSSKLQGLDYGYTF; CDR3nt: TGTGCCAGCAGCTCTAAATTACAGGGTTTGGACTATGGCTACACCTTC
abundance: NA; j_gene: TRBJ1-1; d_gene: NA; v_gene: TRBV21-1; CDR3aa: CASSKCTGAAAFF; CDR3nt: TGTGCCAGCAGCAAATGCACAGGGGCGGCAGCTTTCTTT
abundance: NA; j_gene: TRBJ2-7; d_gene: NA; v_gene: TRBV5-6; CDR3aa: CASSLAQKYEQYF; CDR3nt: TGTGCCAGCAGCTTGGCCCAGAAATACGAGCAGTACTTC
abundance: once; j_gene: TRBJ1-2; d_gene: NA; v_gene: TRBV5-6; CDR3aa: CASSLWEGVVGYTF; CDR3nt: TGTGCCAGCAGCTTGTGGGAGGGTGTGGTTGGCTACACCTTC
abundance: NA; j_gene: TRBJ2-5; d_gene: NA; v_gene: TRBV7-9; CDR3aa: CASSWGPGETQYF; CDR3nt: TGTGCCAGCAGCTGGGGCCCCGGGGAGACCCAGTACTTC
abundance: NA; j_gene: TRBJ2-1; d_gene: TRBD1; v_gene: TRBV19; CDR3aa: CASSSPGQGSYNEQFF; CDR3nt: TGTGCCAGTAGTAGCCCGGGACAGGGGTCATACAATGAGCAGTTCTTC
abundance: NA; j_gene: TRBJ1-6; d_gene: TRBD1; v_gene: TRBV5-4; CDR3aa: CASSQGGSRSPLHF; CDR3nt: TGTGCCAGCAGCCAGGGGGGAAGCCGTTCACCCCTCCACTTT
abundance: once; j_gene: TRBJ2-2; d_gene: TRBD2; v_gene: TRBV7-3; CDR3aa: CASSSRGGANTGELFF; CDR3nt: TGTGCCAGCAGTTCTCGGGGGGGCGCGAACACCGGGGAGCTGTTTTTT
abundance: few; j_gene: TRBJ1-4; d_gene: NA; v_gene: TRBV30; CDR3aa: CAWAYGLREKLFF; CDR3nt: TGTGCCTGGGCCTATGGGCTCCGTGAAAAACTGTTTTTT
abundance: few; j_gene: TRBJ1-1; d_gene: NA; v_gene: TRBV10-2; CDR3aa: CASALRSTEAFF; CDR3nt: TGCGCCAGCGCGCTTCGGAGCACTGAAGCTTTCTTT
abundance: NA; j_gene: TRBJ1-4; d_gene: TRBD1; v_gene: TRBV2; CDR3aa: CASREQGATNEKLFF; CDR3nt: TGTGCCAGCAGGGAACAGGGGGCAACTAATGAAAAACTGTTTTTT
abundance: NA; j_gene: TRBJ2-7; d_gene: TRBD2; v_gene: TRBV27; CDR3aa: CASSSWTSGAYEQYF; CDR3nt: TGTGCCAGCAGTTCGTGGACTAGCGGAGCCTACGAGCAGTACTTC
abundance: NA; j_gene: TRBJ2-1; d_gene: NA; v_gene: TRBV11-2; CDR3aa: CASRRASYNEQFF; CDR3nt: TGTGCCAGCAGGCGGGCATCCTACAATGAGCAGTTCTTC
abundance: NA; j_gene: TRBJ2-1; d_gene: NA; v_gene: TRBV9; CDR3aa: CASTDKGQTYNEQFF; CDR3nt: TGTGCCAGCACTGACAAGGGGCAAACCTACAATGAGCAGTTCTTC
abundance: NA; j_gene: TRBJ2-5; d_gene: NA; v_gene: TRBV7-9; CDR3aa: CASSLQASKETQYF; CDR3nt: TGTGCCAGCAGCTTACAGGCTAGCAAAGAGACCCAGTACTTC
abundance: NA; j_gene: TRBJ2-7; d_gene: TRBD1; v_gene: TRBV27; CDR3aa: CASSSLGTDGYEQYF; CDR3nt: TGTGCCAGCAGTTCCCTCGGGACAGATGGCTACGAGCAGTACTTC